The next 14 T cell receptor beta chains were all read from a single sample in a study of cytomegalovirus exposure and HLA in healthy donors. The PCR ran on 60 Vbeta and 13 Jbeta primers. The method was immunoSEQ multiplex PCR; TCRdb's version includes in-frame clones alone and lacks a portion of them. In the table there are some 150,000 clones, around four fifths of which are singletons. Input material: PBMCs. The receptors originated from a woman between 50 and 59 years old in good health and CMV-seronegative.

V gene TRBV13 combines with J gene TRBJ1-1; D gene ambiguous. Germline values: CDR1 PRHDT, CDR2 FYEKMQ (reference sequence). This CDR3 spans 14 amino acids. V gave up 1 base and J gave up 10 bases, with 16 bases separating them. The CDR3 spells CASSLESSLNRAFF. The CDR3 DNA reads TGTGCCAGCAGCTTAGAGTCGAGCCTGAATCGAGCTTTCTTT.

This chain's CDR3 is CASSSSGSSNEQFF. CDR3 DNA: TGTGCCAGCAGCTCCAGCGGGAGTTCCAATGAGCAGTTCTTC. The gene calls are TRBV7-9 and TRBJ2-1; TRBD2 matches at 8 bases. The J segment lost 6 bases and the V segment lost 4 bases, leaving 5 bases of the junction unmatched. CDR1 is SEHNR, CDR2 FQNEAQ, per germline (reference sequence). This CDR3 contains 14 residues.

This clone has only one observation. The chain couples TRBV9 to TRBJ1-6; tentative D call: TRBD1 (5 bases). This CDR3 comprises 14 residues. Deletions cut 0 bases from V and 10 bases from J, with 11 bases between. CDR1 is SGDLS, CDR2 YYNGEE, per germline. The CDR3 DNA is TGTGCCAGCAGCGTAGGGGGCGCTTCCTCACCCCTCCACTTT. Residues: CASSVGGASSPLHF.

With respect to this clone: At one end, the junction sequence differs from germline, possibly due to a read error. The J gene is TRBJ2-7, the V gene TRBV7-2; TRBD2 agrees at 8 bases. The CDR3 is 15 residues long. CDR1 SGHTA and CDR2 FQGNSA come from the germline V gene. CDR3 DNA: TGTGCCAGCAGCTTAGATACTAGCGGCACCTACGTGCAGTACTTC. It is translated as CASSLDTSGTYVQYF.

CDR3 sequence (DNA): TGTGCCAGCAGAGCTACACAGGCAACTAATGAAAAACTGTTTTTT. It is translated as CASRATQATNEKLFF. The V and J genes are TRBV2 and TRBJ1-4; maybe TRBD1 (5 bases). CDR1 is SNHLY and CDR2 is FYNNEI in the germline V gene. The length of the CDR3 is 15 residues. V was clipped by 6 bases and J by 0 bases, with 11 bases between them.

CDR3 in amino acids: CASSLGQGAGETQYF. CDR3 DNA: TGTGCCAGCAGCCTAGGCCAGGGGGCAGGAGAGACCCAGTACTTC. The rearrangement links TRBV7-8 to TRBJ2-5, with 8 positions matching TRBD1. Trimming at V came to 5 bases and at J to 4 bases, leaving 9 bases not matched to a gene. The CDR3 length is 15 residues. CDR1 SGHVS and CDR2 FQNEAQ come from the germline V gene.

Only a few counts were recorded for this clone. V usage is TRBV6-5 and J usage is TRBJ2-7; tentatively, D is TRBD2 (5 bases). CDR3 length: 13 amino acids. Germline V gives CDR1 MNHEY, CDR2 SVGAGI. The V end was cut by 6 bases, the J end by 1 base, with 10 bases between. The CDR3 spells CASRREASYEQYF. The CDR3 coding sequence is TGTGCCAGCAGGAGGGAAGCGTCCTACGAGCAGTACTTC.

The chain uses TRBV10-1 and TRBJ1-6; the D gene is possibly TRBD1 (6 bases). V lost 3 bases, J lost 8 bases, and 14 bases lay in between. The CDR3 is 15 amino acids. Germline values: CDR1 WNHNN, CDR2 SYGVQD (reference sequence). The CDR3 reads CASSENGQGYSPLHF. DNA of the CDR3: TGCGCCAGCAGTGAAAATGGCCAGGGGTATTCACCCCTCCACTTT.

The chain carries TRBV5-1 and TRBJ1-4; D remains ambiguous. Germline CDR1 and CDR2: SGHRS and YFSETQ. This CDR3 comprises 15 residues. V lost 0 bases and J 3 bases, leaving 9 bases between the germline ends. The CDR3 DNA reads TGCGCCAGCAGCTTGGCAGGAACCTCTAATGAAAAACTGTTTTTT. Translating it yields CASSLAGTSNEKLFF.

This rearrangement joins TRBV9 to TRBJ2-5; D remains unclear. The J call may be faulty, since TRBJ2-7 better matches the DNA end. This CDR3 has 14 residues. Per germline, CDR1 SGDLS and CDR2 YYNGEE. The CDR3 loop reads CASSVGADPYEQYF. The CDR3 nucleotides are TGTGCCAGCAGCGTAGGGGCAGATCCCTACGAGCAGTACTTC.

The chain employs TRBV30 and TRBJ1-1, with 8 bases identical to TRBD1. Germline CDR1 reads GTSNPN; CDR2 reads SVGIG (reference sequence). The CDR3 length is 15 residues. J was trimmed by 1 base and V by 1 base; bases with no gene match: 5. CDR3 DNA: TGTGCCTGGAGTGGAGGCAGGGGGCGGAACACTGAAGCTTTCTTT. It is translated as CAWSGGRGRNTEAFF.

The chain combines TRBV18 with TRBJ1-6; perhaps TRBD1 as D (5 bases). Deletions cut 4 bases from V and 8 bases from J, with 12 bases between. Germline loops: CDR1 KGHSH, CDR2 LQKENI. CDR3 size: 14 residues. The CDR3 DNA reads TGTGCCAGCTCACAGCAGGGTGGGGATTCACCCCTCCACTTT. Translating it yields CASSQQGGDSPLHF.

The chain is built from TRBV6-6 and TRBJ2-3; 7 nucleotides match TRBD2. The CDR3 covers 14 residues. Germline loops: CDR1 MNHNY, CDR2 SVGAGI (reference sequence). V was pared by 7 bases and J by 2 bases, with 6 bases of the junction left unmatched. The CDR3 DNA is TGTGCCAGCACCCTGACTAGCCCCACAGATACGCAGTATTTT. Encoded protein: CASTLTSPTDTQYF.

This chain links TRBV30 with TRBJ2-7; D is possibly TRBD2 (6 bases). CDR3 length: 16 residues. V dropped 2 bases and J dropped 3 bases, with 20 bases sitting between them. Germline CDR1 is GTSNPN and CDR2 is SVGIG (reference sequence). The CDR3 spells CAWSSGPTHPVYEQYF. For the CDR3, the DNA is TGTGCCTGGAGTAGCGGGCCTACCCACCCTGTCTACGAGCAGTACTTC.